Listed below are T cell receptor beta chains from one sample, sequenced in a study of neurological immune-mediated disorders. TCRdb passed the 5' RACE reads through MiXCR, listing each CDR3 protein once. The table has some 41,000 distinct CDR3 sequences, roughly 15% seen once. The sequenced sample consisted of CD4+ T cells from blood. All receptors derive from a woman aged 60-70 years with HTLV-1-associated myelopathy (HAM/TSP). Each CDR3 is given with its conserved first and last residue. Fields, in order: V gene, J gene, CDR3 protein.

TRBV3-1	TRBJ2-3	CASTRGLAYTDTQYF
TRBV28	TRBJ2-1	CATFQTLDNEQFF
TRBV24-1	TRBJ2-5	CATSEGTGGYQETQYF
TRBV11-3	TRBJ2-2	CASSSDSGGASLNTGELFF
TRBV7-6	TRBJ2-7	CASSQAGPTPEQYF
TRBV5-1	TRBJ2-7	CASRPRGTLYEQYF
TRBV10-3	TRBJ2-1	CAISPVGGGAYEQFF
TRBV2	TRBJ2-3	CASSEGDTQYF
TRBV7-9	TRBJ2-7	CASSDSGGSYEQYF
TRBV15	TRBJ2-7	CATSRDYQGSSYEQYF
TRBV25-1	TRBJ1-2	CASSEYGRGKDGYTF
TRBV5-1	TRBJ1-1	CASRNRNTEAFF
TRBV12-3/TRBV12-4	TRBJ2-6	CASTIKGAALSGANVLTF
TRBV5-6	TRBJ1-4	CASSYQTGRNEKLFF
TRBV4-1	TRBJ2-2	CASSQFNTGELFF